These T cell receptor beta chains were read from a single sample in a study of response to subunit inactivated influenza vaccine. TCRdb itself ran the RT-PCR reads through MiXCR, one entry per CDR3 protein. The sample includes around 650,000 distinct CDR3 sequences, 15% to 19% of them seen just once. The specimen comprised PBMCs from blood, sampled 11 to 12 days after vaccination. These receptors all come from a man in his fifties who received an inactivated influenza vaccine. Both conserved end residues are trimmed from each CDR3.

v_call	cdr3_aa
TRBV6-5	ASSYDGATNEKLF
TRBV3-1	ASSRTSGSYNEQF
TRBV7-6	ASSASYRGQRTEAF
TRBV15	ATSRELGELF
TRBV7-2	ASSSMTLSYEQY
TRBV29-1	SVSLDTQY
TRBV11-2	ASSAPVRARDSKFGYT
TRBV20-1	SARFRHNSPLH
TRBV7-8	ATAYGANVLT
TRBV6-1	ATGRDPGASNEKLF
TRBV15	ATSRDMGATDTQY
TRBV6-2/TRBV6-3	ASTKDRGLGITSEQF
TRBV12-3/TRBV12-4	ASSPSRVEKLF
TRBV4-2	ASSQDLRRELYEQY
TRBV20-1	SARGTEGYQPQH
TRBV12-3/TRBV12-4	ASSPKTGTGRYEQY
TRBV5-5	ASSLVWVDRVSSYEQY
TRBV6-1	ASRRQGGYEQY
TRBV6-5	ASSYGSALTETQY
TRBV5-1	ASSLAGVIDTQY
TRBV9	ASSVASGWVNEQF
TRBV29-1	SLTGRMKKETQY
TRBV5-6	ASSLFAGTGWTTEAF
TRBV12-3/TRBV12-4	ASSLSGFSNQPQH
TRBV4-2	ARSQVPGLRDDIQY
TRBV10-3	ATSGSLYNEQF
TRBV11-2	ASSPRLAETAEQF
TRBV10-3	AISGSGQGYEQY
TRBV5-6	ASSPSSGNTIY
TRBV5-1	ASSYDQGEQY
TRBV9	ASSVDRVVGELF
TRBV6-5	ASSYSWPQGNTEAF
TRBV3-1	ASSQKAGAIQETQY
TRBV20-1	SARERSGPSDEQF
TRBV20-1	SAIRTGKGETQY
TRBV5-1	ASSIPGQGISYEQY
TRBV7-8	ASSRLANTGELF
TRBV4-2	ASRQGNEQY
TRBV12-3/TRBV12-4	ASSRMGALQETQY
TRBV7-9	ATPLATGELF
TRBV6-7	ASSYPQDRRQETQY
TRBV5-1	ASRREYEQY
TRBV5-1	ASSFRLKKETQY
TRBV12-3/TRBV12-4	ASSPGDRANYGYT
TRBV20-1	SARKANDNSPLH
TRBV12-3/TRBV12-4	ASSLNSRQH
TRBV4-3	ASSPGTGLNTEAF
TRBV15	ATSRGGGPTGELF